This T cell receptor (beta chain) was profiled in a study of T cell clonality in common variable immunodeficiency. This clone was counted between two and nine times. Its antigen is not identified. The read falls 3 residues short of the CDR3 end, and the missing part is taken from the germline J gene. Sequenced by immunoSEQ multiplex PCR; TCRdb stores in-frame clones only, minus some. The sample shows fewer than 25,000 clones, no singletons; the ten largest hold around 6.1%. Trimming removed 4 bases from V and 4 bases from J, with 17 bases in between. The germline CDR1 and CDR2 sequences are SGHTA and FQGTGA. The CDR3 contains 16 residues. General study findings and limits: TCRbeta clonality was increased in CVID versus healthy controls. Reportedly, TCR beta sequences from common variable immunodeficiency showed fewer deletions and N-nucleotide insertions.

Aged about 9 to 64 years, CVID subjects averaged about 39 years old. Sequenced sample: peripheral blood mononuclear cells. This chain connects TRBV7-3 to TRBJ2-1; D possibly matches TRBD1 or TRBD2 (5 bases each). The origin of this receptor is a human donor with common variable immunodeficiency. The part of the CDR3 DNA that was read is TGTGCCAGCAGCTCCCCAGGACAAGGGAGATACAATGAG. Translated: CASSSPGQGRYNE. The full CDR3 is CASSSPGQGRYNEQFF.